This T cell receptor beta chain was sequenced during a study of shared clonotypes between healthy human individuals. Generated by immunoSEQ multiplex PCR, the TCRdb table keeps only in-frame clones and is missing some. The sample lists nearly 500,000 clones; 60% to 85% were seen once. Some 90 million PBMCs went into genomic DNA for unsorted samples. Germline V lookup: CDR1 KGHSH, CDR2 LQKENI. This CDR3 is 14 amino acids long. The ends lost 1 base at V and 3 bases at J; junction bases unmatched: 3. Study results and caveats: There were few donors, and this limited the genetic and exposure-history diversity represented.

A word on this clone: Its matching antigen is unknown.

The receptor was isolated from a woman aged 40 to 49 in good health. Some clones in this sample may be carry-over from other donors' samples. The sequenced material came from PBMCs. The rearrangement links TRBV18 to TRBJ2-7; 7 bases map to TRBD2. CDR3 nucleotide sequence: TGTGCCAGCTCACCACTTCGGGAGGTCTACGAGCAGTACTTC. Encoded protein: CASSPLREVYEQYF.